The sequence of this TCR beta chain was determined in a study of blood T cell repertoires in COVID-19. TCRdb keeps only in-frame clones here, not all; method: immunoSEQ multiplex PCR. The repertoire includes about 58,000 clones, about 85% of them detected once, and 7% to 10% sits in the top ten. The V gene's germline CDR1 is SNHLY and CDR2 FYNNEI. There are 14 residues in the CDR3. Trimming removed 5 bases from V and 7 bases from J; junction bases left unmatched: 3. Sequencing was done on a sample of peripheral blood. The clonotype originates from a woman aged 70-85 years with active COVID-19. V and J are TRBV2 and TRBJ2-1; the match to TRBD2 covers 12 bases. DNA for the CDR3: TGTGCCAGCAGTTACGGGACTAGCGGGAATGAGCAGTTCTTC. Translation gives CASSYGTSGNEQFF.